Below are 13 T cell receptor beta chains sequenced from a single sample in a study of blood T cells in healthy people across ages. Primed by a sample-barcoded 5' primer and a J-beta primer mix, a second PCR proceeded for 7 to 11 cycles. Each CDR3 protein is one row after TCRdb ran MiXCR on the 5' RACE reads. Of nearly 1 million distinct CDR3 sequences in the sample, about 53% were seen once. Sequencing was performed on blood. All receptors come from a woman in her sixties or seventies in good health.

The chain couples TRBV6-1 to TRBJ1-1, with D perhaps matching TRBD1 (6 bases). From germline, CDR1 is MNHNS and CDR2 SASEGT. V shed 4 bases and J shed 8 bases, with 20 bases lying between them. CDR3 length equals 15 residues. The CDR3: CASSVQQGYSGEAFF. In DNA form, the CDR3 reads TGTGCCAGCAGTGTCCAACAGGGATACTCGGGGGAAGCTTTCTTT.

The chain joins TRBV30 to TRBJ2-7; unclear D gene. Germline V gives CDR1 GTSNPN, CDR2 SVGIG (reference sequence). CDR3 length: 15 amino acids. Trimming cost V 4 bases and J 4 bases, with 20 bases left between them. CDR3 bases: TGTGCCTGGACTAATACGGACGGTTTCAAGTACGAGCAGTACTTC. This translates into CAWTNTDGFKYEQYF.

Only a few counts were recorded for this clonotype. V and J are TRBV5-1 and TRBJ1-6; 9 bases fit TRBD1. V was pared by 4 bases and J by 10 bases, with 12 bases of the junction left unmatched. The CDR3 totals 16 residues. Germline CDR1 is SGHRS and CDR2 is YFSETQ. CDR3 region: CASSPLNDRGASPLHF. CDR3 in DNA: TGCGCCAGCAGCCCATTAAACGACAGGGGGGCATCACCCCTCCACTTT.

The chain links TRBV6-5 to TRBJ2-7; 8 bases are a match to TRBD1. Germline CDR1 and CDR2: MNHEY and SVGAGI. V was clipped by 5 bases and J by 6 bases; unmatched bases: 9. The CDR3 loop spans 14 amino acids. The CDR3 protein is CASSRDRKPTEQYF. As DNA, the CDR3 is TGTGCCAGCAGTCGGGACAGGAAGCCTACCGAGCAGTACTTC.

This rearrangement joins TRBV5-1 to TRBJ1-1; D unclear. This CDR3 has 14 amino acids. Trimming took 3 bases from V and 0 from J, leaving 9 bases between them. Germline CDR1 reads SGHRS; CDR2 reads YFSETQ. CDR3 sequence reads: CASSSVQMNTEAFF. The CDR3 DNA is TGCGCCAGCAGCTCGGTTCAGATGAACACTGAAGCTTTCTTT. The whole variable domain, filled in from reference TRBV5-1 and TRBJ1-1, reads KAGVTQTPRYLIKTRGQQVTLSCSPISGHRSVSWYQQTPGQGLQFLFEYFSETQRNKGNFPGRFSGRQFSNSRSEMNVSTLELGDSALYLCASSSVQMNTEAFFGQGTRLTVV.

This chain connects TRBV5-1 to TRBJ2-6; D is ambiguous. Germline lookup yields CDR1 SGHRS and CDR2 YFSETQ. V shed 7 bases and J shed 0 bases, with 8 bases lying between them. The CDR3 is made up of 14 amino acids. CDR3 nucleotides: TGCGCCAGCTACGAGGACTCTGGGGCCAACGTCCTGACTTTC. It codes for CASYEDSGANVLTF.

There are many counts of this clonotype. The genes are TRBV20-1 and TRBJ2-7; D may be TRBD2 (5 bases). Germline CDR1 is DFQATT and CDR2 is SNEGSKA (reference sequence). The CDR3 has 13 amino acids. The CDR3 protein is CRAGGVDSYEQYF. For the CDR3, the DNA is TGCAGGGCGGGCGGCGTAGACTCCTACGAGCAGTACTTC.

This clonotype has just a few counts. The J gene is TRBJ2-6, the V gene TRBV20-1, with 11 bases fitting TRBD1. The CDR3 runs 16 residues. The germline V gene has CDR1 DFQATT and CDR2 SNEGSKA (reference sequence). Trimming took 5 bases from V and 0 from J; bases not matched to a gene: 3. CDR3 nucleotide sequence: TGCAGTGCTCCCGGGACAGGGGGCTCTGGGGCCAACGTCCTGACTTTC. It translates to CSAPGTGGSGANVLTF.

This clonotype occurred a few times. V usage is TRBV20-1 and J usage is TRBJ2-7; 7 nucleotides match TRBD2. Germline CDR1 and CDR2: DFQATT and SNEGSKA (reference sequence). This CDR3 comprises 13 residues. V shed 6 bases and J 0 bases; nucleotides not matched to a gene: 5. The CDR3 sequence: CSARGRRSYEQYF. Written as DNA, the CDR3 is TGCAGTGCCCGCGGGAGACGCTCCTACGAGCAGTACTTC.

This clonotype was recorded only once. The chain recombines TRBV18 with TRBJ1-2; 7 bases line up with TRBD1. This CDR3 is 14 amino acids long. The trim removed 3 bases at V and 7 bases at J, leaving 8 bases unmatched. The V gene's germline CDR1 is KGHSH and CDR2 LQKENI. The chain's CDR3 is CASSPGQPYGGYTF. For the CDR3, the DNA is TGTGCCAGCTCACCGGGACAGCCCTATGGTGGCTACACCTTC. The full variable domain, its missing parts supplied by reference TRBV18 and TRBJ1-2, is NAGVMQNPRHLVRRRGQEARLRCSPMKGHSHVYWYRQLPEEGLKFMVYLQKENIIDESGMPKERFSAEFPKEGPSILRIQQVVRGDSAAYFCASSPGQPYGGYTFGSGTRLTVV.

This clonotype was seen more than once but under ten times. The chain carries TRBV10-3 and TRBJ2-5; TRBD2 aligns across 11 bases. The J call may be faulty, since TRBJ2-7 better matches the DNA end. CDR3 size: 16 residues. CDR1 ENHRY and CDR2 SYGVKD come from the germline V gene. Here the CDR3 reads CAISGSTSGAIYEQYF. DNA for the CDR3: TGTGCCATCAGTGGCTCGACTAGCGGGGCTATCTACGAGCAGTACTTC.

The chain couples TRBV12-3 or TRBV12-4 to TRBJ2-1; D remains unclear. Trimming shortened V by 3 bases and J by 4 bases, and 7 bases separated the two germline ends. This CDR3 is built from 13 residues. The CDR3 sequence: CASSFSLYNEQFF. DNA for the CDR3: TGTGCCAGCAGTTTCAGCCTATACAATGAGCAGTTCTTC.

The rearrangement joins TRBV20-1 to TRBJ2-5; D not certain. This CDR3 has 14 amino acids. Germline-derived CDR1 and CDR2 are DFQATT and SNEGSKA (reference sequence). V was shortened by 0 bases and J by 2 bases, with 10 bases between the two germline ends. CDR3 sequence (DNA): TGCAGTGCTAGAGAGTGGCCGCCTCAAGAGACCCAGTACTTC. Amino acid sequence: CSAREWPPQETQYF.